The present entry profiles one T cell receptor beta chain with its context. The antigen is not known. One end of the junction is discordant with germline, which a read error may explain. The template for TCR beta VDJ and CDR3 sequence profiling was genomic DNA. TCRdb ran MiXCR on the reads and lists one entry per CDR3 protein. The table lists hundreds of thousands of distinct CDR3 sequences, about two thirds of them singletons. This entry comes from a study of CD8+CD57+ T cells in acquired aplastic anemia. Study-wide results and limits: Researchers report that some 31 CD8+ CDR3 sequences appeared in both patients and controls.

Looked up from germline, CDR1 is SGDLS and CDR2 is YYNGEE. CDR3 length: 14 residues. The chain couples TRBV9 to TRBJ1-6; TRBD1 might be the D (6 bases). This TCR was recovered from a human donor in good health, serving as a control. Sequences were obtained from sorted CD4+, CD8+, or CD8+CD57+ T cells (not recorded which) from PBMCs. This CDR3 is CASSDIGQTSPFHF. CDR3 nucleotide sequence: TGTGCCAGCAGTGACATCGGACAGACGTCACCCTTCCACTTT. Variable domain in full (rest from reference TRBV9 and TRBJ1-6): DSGVTQTPKHLITATGQRVTLRCSPRSGDLSVYWYQQSLDQGLQFLIQYYNGEERAKGNILERFSAQQFPDLHSELNLSSLELGDSALYFCASSDIGQTSPFHFGNGTRLTVT.